The present T cell receptor (beta chain) was sequenced within a study of T-cell reconstitution after alpha-beta-depleted transplantation in children listed by TCRdb under 2016. About the full investigation: The study quantitatively tracked T-cell immune reconstitution after TCRalphabeta/CD19-depleted allogeneic hematopoietic cell transplantation in children using TCR repertoire profiling.

Library preparation was by PCR. The sample was run on an Illumina HiSeq 2500. To normalize quantification of the TCRbeta repertoire, the TCR libraries were built with molecular barcoding that relied on unique molecular identifiers. TCRdb ran its own pipeline on the public reads, namely fastp trimming at Q25 and MiXCR clone calling, and kept in-frame beta chains. Every CDR3 protein is listed once, alongside the most common genes and DNA of its rows. The sample table lists around 380,000 distinct CDR3 sequences, under 13% of them with a count of one. Roughly 5.1% of the sample comes from the top ten. This clonotype was counted a few times. Its recognized antigen is unknown. No clone much larger than this one lies a single base away; base qualities are absent. Based on the germline V gene, the CDR1 and CDR2 sequences are MNHNS and SASEGT. The CDR3 goes from the cysteine to the phenylalanine over 14 residues. Of the read, only the CDR3 DNA is kept; its 42 bases are in frame from base 1. V is trimmed back by 6 bases and J by 1 base, and the junction contains 2 bases that no gene match accounts for.

The TCR sequence derives from a human donor who donated a stem cell graft to a child with acute myeloid leukemia. The chain employs TRBV6-1 and TRBJ2-7; TRBD2 lines up with 11 middle nucleotides. Sequencing used PBMCs from the stem cell graft donor, obtained from the stem cell graft. DNA sequence: TGTGCCAGCAGACGACTAGCGGGATCCTACGAGCAGTACTTC. Its protein reads: CASRRLAGSYEQYF.